This T cell receptor (beta chain) is from a study of T cells in Graves' hyperthyroidism and ophthalmopathy. The CDR3 consists of 15 residues. Trimming took off 1 base at V and 6 bases at J, with 16 bases between the two ends. Germline V gene data show CDR1 as SGHAT and CDR2 as FQNNGV. Points from the study as a whole: Ophthalmopathy was model-predicted a median roughly six months pre-onset. Within blood appeared most thyroid clonotypes that had expanded above 0.001. Researchers report that a 13 V-J model separated ophthalmopathy from stable hyperthyroidism.

Comment on this clonotype: The antigen remains undetermined.

Amplified TCR beta CDR3 regions derived from RNA transcripts. The study used the HTBI primer set for a first-round RT-PCR of the TCR CDR3. TCRdb processed the multiplex PCR reads anew with MiXCR; each CDR3 protein has one entry. The sample has around 800,000 distinct CDR3 sequences, more than 30% seen once. The chain has TRBV11-2 and TRBJ2-7; D may be TRBD1 (7 bases). Source material: blood. The TCR originated in a man between 18 and 29 years old with Graves' hyperthyroidism. The DNA of the CDR3 is TGTGCCAGCAGCTTAGTTCAGGGGGGCCCAGGCGAGCAGTACTTC. Translation gives CASSLVQGGPGEQYF.